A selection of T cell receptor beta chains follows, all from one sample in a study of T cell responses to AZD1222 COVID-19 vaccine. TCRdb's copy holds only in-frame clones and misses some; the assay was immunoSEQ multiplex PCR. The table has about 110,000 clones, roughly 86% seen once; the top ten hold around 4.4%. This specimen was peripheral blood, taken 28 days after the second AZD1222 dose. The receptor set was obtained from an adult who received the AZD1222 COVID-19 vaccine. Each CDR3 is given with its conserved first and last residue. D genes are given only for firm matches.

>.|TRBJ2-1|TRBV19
TGTGCCAGTAGTCGGGGTCGTAGGATCGATGAGCAGTTCTTC
CASSRGRRIDEQFF
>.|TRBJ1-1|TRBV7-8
TGTGCCAGCAGCCCTAGTAGGGGACCCAGAACAGGGAGTAACACTGAAGCTTTCTTT
CASSPSRGPRTGSNTEAFF
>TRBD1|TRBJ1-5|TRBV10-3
TGTGCCATCAGAGAACAGGGGGCGGGCAATCAGCCCCAGCATTTT
CAIREQGAGNQPQHF
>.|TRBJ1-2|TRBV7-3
TGTGCCAGCAGCATGAACCGGGACATTGGAGGCTACACCTTC
CASSMNRDIGGYTF
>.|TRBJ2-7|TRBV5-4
TGTGCCAGCAGCTCTGGACAGATTAGAGGGGAGCAGTACTTC
CASSSGQIRGEQYF
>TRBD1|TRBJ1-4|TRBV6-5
TGTGCCAGCAGTCGGGACAGGGATCGGGATGAAAAACTGTTTTTT
CASSRDRDRDEKLFF
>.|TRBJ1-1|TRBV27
TGTGCCAGCAGAGATAATCTGGGGACTGAAGCTTTCTTT
CASRDNLGTEAFF
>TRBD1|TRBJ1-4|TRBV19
TGTGCCAGTCGGCCCGGGACAGGGGGCGGAGGAGAAAAACTGTTTTTT
CASRPGTGGGGEKLFF
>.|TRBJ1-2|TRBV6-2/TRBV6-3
TGTGCCAGCAGTTCGCCAGGGGAGAGAACGGGTGGCTACACCTTC
CASSSPGERTGGYTF
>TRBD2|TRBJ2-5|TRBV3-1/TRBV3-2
TGTGCCAGCAGCGCCCGGGGGGTCCAAGAGACCCAGTACTTC
CASSARGVQETQYF
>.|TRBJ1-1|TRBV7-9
TGTGCCAGCAGCTTAGGAACTTACGACACTGAAGCTTTCTTT
CASSLGTYDTEAFF